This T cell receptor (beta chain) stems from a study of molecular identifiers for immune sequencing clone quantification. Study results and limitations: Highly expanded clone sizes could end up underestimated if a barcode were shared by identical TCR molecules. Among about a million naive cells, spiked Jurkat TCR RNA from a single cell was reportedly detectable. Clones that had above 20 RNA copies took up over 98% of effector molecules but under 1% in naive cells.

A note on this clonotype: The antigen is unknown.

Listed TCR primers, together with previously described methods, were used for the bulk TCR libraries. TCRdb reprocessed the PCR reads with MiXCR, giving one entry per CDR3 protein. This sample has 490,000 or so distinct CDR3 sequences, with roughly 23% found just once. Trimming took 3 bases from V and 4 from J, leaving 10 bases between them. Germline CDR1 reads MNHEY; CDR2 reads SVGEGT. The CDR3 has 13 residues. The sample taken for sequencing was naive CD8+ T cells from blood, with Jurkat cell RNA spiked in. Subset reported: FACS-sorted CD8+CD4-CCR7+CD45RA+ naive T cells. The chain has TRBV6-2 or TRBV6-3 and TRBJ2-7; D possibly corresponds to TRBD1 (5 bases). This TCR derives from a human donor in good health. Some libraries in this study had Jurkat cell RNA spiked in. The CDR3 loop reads CASSYVSGYEQYF. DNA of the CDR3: TGTGCCAGCAGTTATGTATCAGGGTACGAGCAGTACTTC.